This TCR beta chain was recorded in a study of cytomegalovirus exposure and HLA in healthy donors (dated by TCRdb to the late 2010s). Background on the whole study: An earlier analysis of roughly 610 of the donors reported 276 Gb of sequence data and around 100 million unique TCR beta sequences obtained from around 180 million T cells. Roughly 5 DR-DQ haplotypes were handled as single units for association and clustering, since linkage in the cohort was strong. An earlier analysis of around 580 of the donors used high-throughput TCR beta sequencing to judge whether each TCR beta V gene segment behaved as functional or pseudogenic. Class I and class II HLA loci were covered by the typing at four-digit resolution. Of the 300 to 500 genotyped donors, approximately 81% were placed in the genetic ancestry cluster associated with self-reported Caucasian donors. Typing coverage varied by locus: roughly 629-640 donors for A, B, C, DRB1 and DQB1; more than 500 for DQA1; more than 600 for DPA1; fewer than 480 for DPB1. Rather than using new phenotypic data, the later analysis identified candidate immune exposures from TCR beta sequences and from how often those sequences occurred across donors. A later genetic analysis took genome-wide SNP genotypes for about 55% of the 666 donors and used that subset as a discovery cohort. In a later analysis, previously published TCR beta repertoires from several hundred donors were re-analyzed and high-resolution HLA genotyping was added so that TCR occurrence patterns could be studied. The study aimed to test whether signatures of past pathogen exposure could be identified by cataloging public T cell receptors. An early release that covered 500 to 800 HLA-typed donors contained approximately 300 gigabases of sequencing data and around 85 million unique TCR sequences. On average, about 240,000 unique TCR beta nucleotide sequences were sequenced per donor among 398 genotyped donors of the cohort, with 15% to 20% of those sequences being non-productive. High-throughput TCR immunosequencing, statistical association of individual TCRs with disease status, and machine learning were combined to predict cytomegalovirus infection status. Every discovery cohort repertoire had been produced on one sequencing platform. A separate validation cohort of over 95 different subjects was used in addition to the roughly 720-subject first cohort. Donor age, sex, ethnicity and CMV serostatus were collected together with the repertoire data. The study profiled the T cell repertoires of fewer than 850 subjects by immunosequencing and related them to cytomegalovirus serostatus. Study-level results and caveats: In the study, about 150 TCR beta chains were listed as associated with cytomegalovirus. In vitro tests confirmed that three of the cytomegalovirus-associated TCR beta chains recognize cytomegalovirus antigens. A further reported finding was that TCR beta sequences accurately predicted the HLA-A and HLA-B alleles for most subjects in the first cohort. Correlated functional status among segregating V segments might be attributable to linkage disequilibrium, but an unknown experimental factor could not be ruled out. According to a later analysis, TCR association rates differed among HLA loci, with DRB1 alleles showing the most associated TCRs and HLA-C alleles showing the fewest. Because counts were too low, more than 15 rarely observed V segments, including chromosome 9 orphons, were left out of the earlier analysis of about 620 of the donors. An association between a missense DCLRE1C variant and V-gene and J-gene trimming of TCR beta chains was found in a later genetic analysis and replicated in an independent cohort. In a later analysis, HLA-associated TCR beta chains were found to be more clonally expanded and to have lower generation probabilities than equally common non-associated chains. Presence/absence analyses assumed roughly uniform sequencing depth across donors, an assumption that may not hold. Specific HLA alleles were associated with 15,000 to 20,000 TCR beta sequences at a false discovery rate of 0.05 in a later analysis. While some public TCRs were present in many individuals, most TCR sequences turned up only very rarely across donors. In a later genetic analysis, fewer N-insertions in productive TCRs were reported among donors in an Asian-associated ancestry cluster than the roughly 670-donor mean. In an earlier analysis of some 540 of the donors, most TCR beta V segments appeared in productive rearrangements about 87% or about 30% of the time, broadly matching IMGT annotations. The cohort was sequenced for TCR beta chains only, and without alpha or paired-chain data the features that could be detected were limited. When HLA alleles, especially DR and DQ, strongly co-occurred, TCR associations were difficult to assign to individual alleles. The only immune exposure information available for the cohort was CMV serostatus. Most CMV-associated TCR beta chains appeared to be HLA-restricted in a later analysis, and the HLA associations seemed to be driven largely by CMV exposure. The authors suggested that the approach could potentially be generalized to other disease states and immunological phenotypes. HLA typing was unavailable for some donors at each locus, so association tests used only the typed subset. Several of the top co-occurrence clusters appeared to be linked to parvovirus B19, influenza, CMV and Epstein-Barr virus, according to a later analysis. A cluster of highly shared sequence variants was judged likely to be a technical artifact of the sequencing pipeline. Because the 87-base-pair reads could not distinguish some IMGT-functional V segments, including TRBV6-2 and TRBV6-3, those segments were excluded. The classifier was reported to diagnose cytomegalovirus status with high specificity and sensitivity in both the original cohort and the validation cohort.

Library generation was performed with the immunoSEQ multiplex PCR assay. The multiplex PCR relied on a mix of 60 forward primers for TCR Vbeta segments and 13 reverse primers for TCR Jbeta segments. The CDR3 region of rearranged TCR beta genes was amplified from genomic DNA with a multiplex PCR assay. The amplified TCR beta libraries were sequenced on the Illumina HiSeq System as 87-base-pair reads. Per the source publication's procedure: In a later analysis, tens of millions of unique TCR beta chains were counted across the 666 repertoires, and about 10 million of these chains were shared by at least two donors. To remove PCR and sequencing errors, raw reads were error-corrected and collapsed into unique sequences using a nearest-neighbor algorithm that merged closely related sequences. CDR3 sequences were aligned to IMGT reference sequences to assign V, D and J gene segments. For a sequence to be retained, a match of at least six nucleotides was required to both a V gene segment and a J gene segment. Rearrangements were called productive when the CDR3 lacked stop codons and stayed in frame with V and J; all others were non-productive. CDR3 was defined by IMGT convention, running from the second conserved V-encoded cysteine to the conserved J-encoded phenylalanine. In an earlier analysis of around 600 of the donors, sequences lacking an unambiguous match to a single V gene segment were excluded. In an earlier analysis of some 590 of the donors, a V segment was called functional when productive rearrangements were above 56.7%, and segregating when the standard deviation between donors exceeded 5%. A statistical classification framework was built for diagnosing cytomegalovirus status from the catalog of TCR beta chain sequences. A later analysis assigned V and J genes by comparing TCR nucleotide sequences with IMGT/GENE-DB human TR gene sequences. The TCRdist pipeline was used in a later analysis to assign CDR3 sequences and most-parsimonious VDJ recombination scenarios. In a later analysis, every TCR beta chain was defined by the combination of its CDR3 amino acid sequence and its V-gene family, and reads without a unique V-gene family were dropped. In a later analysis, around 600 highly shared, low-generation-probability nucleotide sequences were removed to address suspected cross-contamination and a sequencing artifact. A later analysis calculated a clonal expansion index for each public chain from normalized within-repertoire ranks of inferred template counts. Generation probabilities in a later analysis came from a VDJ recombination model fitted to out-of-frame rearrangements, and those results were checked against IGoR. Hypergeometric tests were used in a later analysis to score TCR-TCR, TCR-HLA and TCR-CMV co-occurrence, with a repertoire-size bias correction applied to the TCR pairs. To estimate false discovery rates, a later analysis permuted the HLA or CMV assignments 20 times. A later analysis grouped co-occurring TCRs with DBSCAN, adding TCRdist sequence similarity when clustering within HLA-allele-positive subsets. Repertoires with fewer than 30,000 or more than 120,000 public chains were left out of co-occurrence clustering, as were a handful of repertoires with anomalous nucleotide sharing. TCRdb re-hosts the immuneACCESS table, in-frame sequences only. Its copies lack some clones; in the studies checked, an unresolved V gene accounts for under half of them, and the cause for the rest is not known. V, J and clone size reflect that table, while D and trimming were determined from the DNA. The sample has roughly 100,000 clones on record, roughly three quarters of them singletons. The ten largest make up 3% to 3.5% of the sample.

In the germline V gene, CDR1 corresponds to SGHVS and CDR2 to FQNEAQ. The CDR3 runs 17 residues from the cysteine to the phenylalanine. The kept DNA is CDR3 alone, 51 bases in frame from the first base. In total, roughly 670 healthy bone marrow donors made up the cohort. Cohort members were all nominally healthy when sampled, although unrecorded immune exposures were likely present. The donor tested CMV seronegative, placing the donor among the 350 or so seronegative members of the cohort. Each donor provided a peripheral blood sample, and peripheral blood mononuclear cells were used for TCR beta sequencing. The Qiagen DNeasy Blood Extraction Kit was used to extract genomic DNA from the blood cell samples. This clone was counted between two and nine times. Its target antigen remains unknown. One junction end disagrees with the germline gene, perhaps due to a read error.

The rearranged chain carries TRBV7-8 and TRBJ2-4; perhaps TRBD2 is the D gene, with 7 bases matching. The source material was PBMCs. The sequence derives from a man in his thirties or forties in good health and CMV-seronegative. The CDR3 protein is CASSLGGGSQAKNSQYF. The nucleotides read TGTGCCAGCAGCTTGGGAGGGGGGTCGCAGGCCAAAAACAGTCAGTACTTC.